In this sample, the clone carrying this T cell receptor (beta chain) turned up many times. The antigen remains undetermined. Sorting of CD4+ naive, central memory, regulatory and stem cell-like memory cells was performed via CD45RO/CCR7/CD25/CD127/CD95/CD27. Sorting produced populations that all topped 95% purity. The data originate from a study of beta chain features in type 1 diabetes. Expressed TCRB transcripts got sequenced, as all isolated RNA was reverse transcribed. Assay: immunoSEQ multiplex PCR; the TCRdb copy retains only in-frame clones and omits some. The table shows 200,000 to 250,000 clones, with approximately 10% occurring only once. Findings and limits, study-wide: VDJ junctions sequenced from type 1 diabetes patients showed fewer insertions and more deletions.

V shed 6 bases, J shed 2 bases, and the junction held 11 bases outside the gene matches. The CDR3 consists of 15 residues. Germline V gene sequence: CDR1 SQVTM, CDR2 ANQGSEA. The sequence derives from a man aged 18 to 29 in good health. The genes are TRBV29-1 and TRBJ2-7; 9 bases agree with TRBD2. The sequencing sample was made of central memory CD4+ T cells from blood. CDR3 residues: CSVATTSGQAYEQYF. The CDR3 bases are TGCAGCGTCGCAACTACTAGCGGGCAAGCCTACGAGCAGTACTTC.